This T cell receptor beta chain was sequenced during a study of cytomegalovirus exposure and HLA in healthy donors. Study-wide findings and caveats: The study recorded about 160 TCR beta chains that were cytomegalovirus-associated. Clusters of TCRs from the first cohort tended to co-occur in the 130 or so validation repertoires (as a later analysis found).

Some clones are missing from TCRdb's copy, which holds only in-frame ones; the method was immunoSEQ multiplex PCR. In the table there are about 160,000 clones, around 88% of which are singletons. A word on this clone: Its antigen is unknown.

The ends lost 1 base at V and 0 bases at J; junction bases unmatched: 5. The CDR3 has 16 amino acids. Germline V gene lookup returns CDR1 LGHNA and CDR2 YSLEER. Sequencing was carried out using PBMCs. The source of this sequence is a woman aged 18 to 35 in good health and CMV-seronegative. The chain carries TRBV4-3 and TRBJ2-7, with 8 nucleotides matching TRBD2. In DNA, the CDR3 is TGCGCCAGCAGCCAAGGTTTTCTAGCGGGCTCCTACGAGCAGTACTTC. As protein: CASSQGFLAGSYEQYF.